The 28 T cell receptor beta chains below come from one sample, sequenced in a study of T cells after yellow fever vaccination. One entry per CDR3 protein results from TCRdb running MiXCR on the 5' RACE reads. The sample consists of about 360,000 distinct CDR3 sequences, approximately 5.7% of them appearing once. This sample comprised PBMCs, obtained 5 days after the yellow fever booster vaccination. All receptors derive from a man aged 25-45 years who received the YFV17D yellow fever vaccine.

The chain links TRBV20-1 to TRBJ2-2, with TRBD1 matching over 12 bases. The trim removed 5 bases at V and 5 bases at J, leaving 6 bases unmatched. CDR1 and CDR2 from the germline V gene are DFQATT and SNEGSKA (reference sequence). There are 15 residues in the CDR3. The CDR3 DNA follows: TGCAGTGCTTTGGGGGGACAGGGGGCGACCGGGGAGCTGTTTTTT. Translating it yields CSALGGQGATGELFF.

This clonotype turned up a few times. CDR3 nucleotides: TGCGCCAGCAGCCCACCGGGGGACCGCCGCCCAGATACGCAGTATTTT. Its protein product is CASSPPGDRRPDTQYF. The genes are TRBV4-1 and TRBJ2-3, with D perhaps matching TRBD2 (6 bases). This CDR3 is built from 16 residues. Trimming took off 4 bases at V and 4 bases at J, with 18 bases between the two ends. Per germline, CDR1 MGHRA and CDR2 YSYEKL.

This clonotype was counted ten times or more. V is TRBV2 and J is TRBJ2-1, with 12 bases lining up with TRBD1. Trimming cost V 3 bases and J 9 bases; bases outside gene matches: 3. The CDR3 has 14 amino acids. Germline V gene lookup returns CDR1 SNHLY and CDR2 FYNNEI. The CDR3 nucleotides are TGTGCCAGCAGTGATGGGACAGGGGGCTCTGAGCAGTTCTTC. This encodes CASSDGTGGSEQFF.

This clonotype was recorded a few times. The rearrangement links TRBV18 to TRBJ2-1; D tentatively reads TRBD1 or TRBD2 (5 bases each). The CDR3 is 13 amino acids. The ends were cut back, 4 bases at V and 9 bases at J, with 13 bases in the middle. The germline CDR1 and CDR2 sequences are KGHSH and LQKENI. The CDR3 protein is CASSRGSGTEQFF. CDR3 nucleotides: TGTGCCAGCTCACGAGGTTCCGGGACTGAGCAGTTCTTC.

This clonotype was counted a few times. CDR3 nucleotides: TGTGCCAGCAGACCTCCCACTTCTAGGAAAAACGGGGAGCTGTTTTTT. Translating it yields CASRPPTSRKNGELFF. V and J are TRBV27 and TRBJ2-2, with D unclear. In germline, CDR1 is MNHEY, CDR2 SMNVEV (reference sequence). This CDR3 spans 16 amino acids. Trimming took off 6 bases at V and 7 bases at J, with 21 bases between the two ends.

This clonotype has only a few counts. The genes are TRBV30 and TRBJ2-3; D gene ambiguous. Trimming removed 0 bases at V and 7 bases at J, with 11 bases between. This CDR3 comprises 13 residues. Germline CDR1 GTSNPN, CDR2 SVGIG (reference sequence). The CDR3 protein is CAWSVLGVNTQYF. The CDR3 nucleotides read TGTGCCTGGAGTGTACTTGGGGTAAATACGCAGTATTTT.

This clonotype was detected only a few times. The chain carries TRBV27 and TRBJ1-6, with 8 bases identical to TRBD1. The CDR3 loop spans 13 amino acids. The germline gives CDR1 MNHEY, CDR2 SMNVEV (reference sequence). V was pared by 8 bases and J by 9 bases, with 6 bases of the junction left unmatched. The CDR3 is CASSDRAGSPLHF. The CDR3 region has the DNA TGTGCCAGCTCGGACAGGGCGGGTTCACCCCTCCACTTT.

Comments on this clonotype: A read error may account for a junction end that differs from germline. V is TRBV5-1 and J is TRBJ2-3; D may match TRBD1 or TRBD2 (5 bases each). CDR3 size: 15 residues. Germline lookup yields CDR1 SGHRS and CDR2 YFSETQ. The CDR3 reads CASSSRGAGTDTQYF. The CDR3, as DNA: TGCGCCAGCAGCAGCCGAGGGGCGGGCACCGATACGCAGTATTTT.

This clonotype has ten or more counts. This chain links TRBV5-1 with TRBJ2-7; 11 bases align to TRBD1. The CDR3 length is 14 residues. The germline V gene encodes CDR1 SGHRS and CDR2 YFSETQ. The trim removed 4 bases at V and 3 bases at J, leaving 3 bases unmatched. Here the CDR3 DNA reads TGCGCCAGCAGCGCCGGGACAGGGGGCTACGAGCAGTACTTC. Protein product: CASSAGTGGYEQYF.

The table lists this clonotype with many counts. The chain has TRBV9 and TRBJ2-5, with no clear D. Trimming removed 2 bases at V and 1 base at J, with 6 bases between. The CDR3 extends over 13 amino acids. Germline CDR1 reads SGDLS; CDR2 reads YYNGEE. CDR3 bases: TGTGCCAGCAGCGTTACAGCCCAAGAGACCCAGTACTTC. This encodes CASSVTAQETQYF. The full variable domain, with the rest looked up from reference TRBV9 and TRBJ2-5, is DSGVTQTPKHLITATGQRVTLRCSPRSGDLSVYWYQQSLDQGLQFLIQYYNGEERAKGNILERFSAQQFPDLHSELNLSSLELGDSALYFCASSVTAQETQYFGPGTRLLVL.

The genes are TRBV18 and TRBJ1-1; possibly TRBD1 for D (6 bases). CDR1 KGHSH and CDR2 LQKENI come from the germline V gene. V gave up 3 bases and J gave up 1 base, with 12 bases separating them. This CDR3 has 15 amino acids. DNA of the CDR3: TGTGCCAGCTCACCGCGACAGGTAGAGAACACTGAAGCTTTCTTT. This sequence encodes CASSPRQVENTEAFF. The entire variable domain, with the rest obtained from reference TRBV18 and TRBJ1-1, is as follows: NAGVMQNPRHLVRRRGQEARLRCSPMKGHSHVYWYRQLPEEGLKFMVYLQKENIIDESGMPKERFSAEFPKEGPSILRIQQVVRGDSAAYFCASSPRQVENTEAFFGQGTRLTVV.

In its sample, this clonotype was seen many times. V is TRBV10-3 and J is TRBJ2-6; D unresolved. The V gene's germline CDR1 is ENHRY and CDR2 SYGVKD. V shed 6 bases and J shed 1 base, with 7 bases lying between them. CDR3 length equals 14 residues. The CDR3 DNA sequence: TGTGCCATCAGCCCAATTTCTGGGGCCAACGTCCTGACTTTC. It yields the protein CAISPISGANVLTF.

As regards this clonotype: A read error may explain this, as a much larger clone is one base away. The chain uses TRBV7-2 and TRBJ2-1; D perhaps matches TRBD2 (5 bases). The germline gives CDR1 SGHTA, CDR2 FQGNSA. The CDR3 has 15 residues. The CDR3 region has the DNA TGTGCCAGCAGCTCCGGACTGAGCTCCTACAATGTGCAGTTCTTC. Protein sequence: CASSSGLSSYNVQFF.

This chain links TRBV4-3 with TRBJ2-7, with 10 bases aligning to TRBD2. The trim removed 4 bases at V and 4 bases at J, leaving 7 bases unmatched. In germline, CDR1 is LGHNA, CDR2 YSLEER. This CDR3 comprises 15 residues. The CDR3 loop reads CASSPGLAELYEQYF. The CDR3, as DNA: TGCGCCAGCAGCCCAGGACTAGCGGAGTTATACGAGCAGTACTTC.

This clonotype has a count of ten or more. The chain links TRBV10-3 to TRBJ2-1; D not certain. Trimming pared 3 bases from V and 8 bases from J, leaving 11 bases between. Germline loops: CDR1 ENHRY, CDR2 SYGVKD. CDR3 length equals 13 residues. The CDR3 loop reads CAISDPRRDEQFF. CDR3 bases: TGTGCCATCAGTGACCCCCGACGGGATGAGCAGTTCTTC.

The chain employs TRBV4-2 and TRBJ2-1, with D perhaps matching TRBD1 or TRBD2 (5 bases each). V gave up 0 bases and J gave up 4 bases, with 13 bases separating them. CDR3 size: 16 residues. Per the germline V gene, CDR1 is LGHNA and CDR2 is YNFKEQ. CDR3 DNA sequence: TGTGCCAGCAGCCAAGAACTGGGGACCTGGTACAATGAGCAGTTCTTC. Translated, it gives CASSQELGTWYNEQFF.

CDR3 bases: TGTGCCAGCAGCGAACTAGCGGGACACTACAATGAGCAGTTCTTC. This sequence encodes CASSELAGHYNEQFF. This rearrangement joins TRBV5-4 to TRBJ2-1; TRBD2 aligns across 10 bases. The CDR3 runs 15 residues. CDR1 SGHNT and CDR2 YYREEE come from the germline V gene (reference sequence). The ends lost 4 bases at V and 3 bases at J; junction bases unmatched: 4.

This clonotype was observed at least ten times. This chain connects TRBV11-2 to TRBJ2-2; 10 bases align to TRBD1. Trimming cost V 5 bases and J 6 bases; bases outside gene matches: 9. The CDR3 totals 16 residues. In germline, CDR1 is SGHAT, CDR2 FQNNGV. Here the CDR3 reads CASSPRGDRGAGELFF. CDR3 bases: TGTGCCAGCAGCCCTCGGGGGGACAGGGGCGCCGGGGAGCTGTTTTTT.

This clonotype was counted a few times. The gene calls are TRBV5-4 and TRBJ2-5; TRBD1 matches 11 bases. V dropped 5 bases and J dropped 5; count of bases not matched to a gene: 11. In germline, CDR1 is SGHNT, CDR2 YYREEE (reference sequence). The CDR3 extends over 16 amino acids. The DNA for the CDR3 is TGTGCCAGCAGACTTGGGACAGGGGGTATATGGGAGACCCAGTACTTC. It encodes CASRLGTGGIWETQYF.

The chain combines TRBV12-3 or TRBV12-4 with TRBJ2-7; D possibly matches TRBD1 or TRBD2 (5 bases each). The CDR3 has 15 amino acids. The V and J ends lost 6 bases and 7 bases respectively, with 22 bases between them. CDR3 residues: CASRKGPGRSVEQYF. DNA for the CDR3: TGTGCCAGCAGGAAGGGGCCGGGGAGATCCGTTGAGCAGTACTTC.

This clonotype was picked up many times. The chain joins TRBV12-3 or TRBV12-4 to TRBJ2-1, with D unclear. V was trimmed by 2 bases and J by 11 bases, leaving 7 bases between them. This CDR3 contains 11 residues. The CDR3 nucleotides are TGTGCCAGCAGTTTATCGGCAAAGCAGTTCTTC. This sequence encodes CASSLSAKQFF.

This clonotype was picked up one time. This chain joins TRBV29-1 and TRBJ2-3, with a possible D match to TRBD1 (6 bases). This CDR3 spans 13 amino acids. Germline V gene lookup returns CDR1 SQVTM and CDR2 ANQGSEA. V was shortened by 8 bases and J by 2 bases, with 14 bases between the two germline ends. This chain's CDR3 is CSTRTDYTDTQYF. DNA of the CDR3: TGCAGCACCAGGACAGACTACACAGATACGCAGTATTTT.

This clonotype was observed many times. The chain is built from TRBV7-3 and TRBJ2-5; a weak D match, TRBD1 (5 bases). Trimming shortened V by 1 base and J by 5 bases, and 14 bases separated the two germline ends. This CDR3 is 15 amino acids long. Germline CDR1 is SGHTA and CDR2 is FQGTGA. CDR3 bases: TGTGCCAGCAGCTTAAGGGGCCTAAGAAGCGAGACCCAGTACTTC. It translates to CASSLRGLRSETQYF.

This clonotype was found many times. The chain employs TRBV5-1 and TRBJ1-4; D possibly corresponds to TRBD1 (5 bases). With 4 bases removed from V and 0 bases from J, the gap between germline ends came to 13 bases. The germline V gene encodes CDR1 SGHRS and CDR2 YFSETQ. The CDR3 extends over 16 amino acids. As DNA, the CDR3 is TGCGCCAGCAGCATTGGACACCCCGCAACTAATGAAAAACTGTTTTTT. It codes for CASSIGHPATNEKLFF. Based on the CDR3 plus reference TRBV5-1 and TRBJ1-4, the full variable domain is KAGVTQTPRYLIKTRGQQVTLSCSPISGHRSVSWYQQTPGQGLQFLFEYFSETQRNKGNFPGRFSGRQFSNSRSEMNVSTLELGDSALYLCASSIGHPATNEKLFFGSGTQLSVL.

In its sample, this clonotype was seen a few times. The DNA of the CDR3 is TGTGCCAGCAGCTGGACCCAAGGGTGGGATGAGCAGTTCTTC. This encodes CASSWTQGWDEQFF. The rearrangement uses TRBV5-6 and TRBJ2-1; no firm D call. Trimming pared 3 bases from V and 8 bases from J, leaving 15 bases between. Germline V lookup: CDR1 SGHDT, CDR2 YYEEEE. The CDR3 loop spans 14 amino acids.

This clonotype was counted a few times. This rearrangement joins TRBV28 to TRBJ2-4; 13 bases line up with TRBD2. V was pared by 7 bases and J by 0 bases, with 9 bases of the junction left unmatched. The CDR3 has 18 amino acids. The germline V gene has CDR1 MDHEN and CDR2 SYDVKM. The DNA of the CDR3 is TGTGCCAGCATACCGACTAGCGGGAGGCCTCTAGCCAAAAACATTCAGTACTTC. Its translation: CASIPTSGRPLAKNIQYF. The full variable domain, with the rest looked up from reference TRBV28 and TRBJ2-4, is DVKVTQSSRYLVKRTGEKVFLECVQDMDHENMFWYRQDPGLGLRLIYFSYDVKMKEKGDIPEGYSVSREKKERFSLILESASTNQTSMYLCASIPTSGRPLAKNIQYFGAGTRLSVL.

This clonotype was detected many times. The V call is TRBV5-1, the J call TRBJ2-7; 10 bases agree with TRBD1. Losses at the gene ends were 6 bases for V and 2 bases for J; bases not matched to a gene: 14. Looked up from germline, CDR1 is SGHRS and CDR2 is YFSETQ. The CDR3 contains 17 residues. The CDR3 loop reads CASTFRGPGTGAYEQYF. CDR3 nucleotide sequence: TGCGCCAGCACATTCCGCGGGCCCGGGACAGGGGCCTACGAGCAGTACTTC. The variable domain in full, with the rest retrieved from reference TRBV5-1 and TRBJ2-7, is KAGVTQTPRYLIKTRGQQVTLSCSPISGHRSVSWYQQTPGQGLQFLFEYFSETQRNKGNFPGRFSGRQFSNSRSEMNVSTLELGDSALYLCASTFRGPGTGAYEQYFGPGTRLTVT.

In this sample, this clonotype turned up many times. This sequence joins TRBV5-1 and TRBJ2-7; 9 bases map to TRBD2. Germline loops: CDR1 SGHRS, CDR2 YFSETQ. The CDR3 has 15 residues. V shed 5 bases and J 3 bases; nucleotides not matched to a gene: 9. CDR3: CASSPAIAGDYEQYF. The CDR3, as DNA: TGCGCCAGCAGTCCTGCGATAGCGGGAGACTACGAGCAGTACTTC.